Listed below are T cell receptor beta chains from one sample, sequenced in a study of blood T cell repertoires in COVID-19. This table comes from immunoSEQ multiplex PCR, and its TCRdb copy is limited to in-frame clones, with some not included. The top ten hold approximately 2.2% of the sample, which has fewer than 350,000 clones, about 86% seen once. The sequenced sample consisted of peripheral blood. Source of these receptors: a woman aged 25-40 years who had recovered from COVID-19. CDR3s include the opening cysteine and the closing phenylalanine or tryptophan. The D gene is left open where the match is weak. The size of a clone is reported for some rows only, either as once, few or many, or as a class for expanded clones.

abundance: .
v_gene: TRBV28
d_gene: .
j_gene: TRBJ1-6
CDR3nt: TGTGCCAGCAGTTCGGGGGACGCCCGCTCCTATAATTCACCCCTCCACTTT
CDR3aa: CASSSGDARSYNSPLHF

abundance: .
v_gene: TRBV30
d_gene: TRBD2
j_gene: TRBJ2-7
CDR3nt: TGTGCCTGGAGTCTCGCCGCAGCGGGGGGGTTAGTGGAGCAGTACTTC
CDR3aa: CAWSLAAAGGLVEQYF

abundance: .
v_gene: TRBV19
d_gene: .
j_gene: TRBJ2-3
CDR3nt: TGTGCCAGTAGTATATCCTCGGGTAGCAGAAGCACAGATACGCAGTATTTT
CDR3aa: CASSISSGSRSTDTQYF

abundance: .
v_gene: TRBV30
d_gene: .
j_gene: TRBJ1-3
CDR3nt: TGTGCCTGGACAGGTGGCTTCTCTGGAAACACCATATATTTT
CDR3aa: CAWTGGFSGNTIYF

abundance: .
v_gene: TRBV2
d_gene: TRBD2
j_gene: TRBJ2-6
CDR3nt: TGTGCCAGCAGTGAAGGTGGCGGGGGGAGCTCTGGGGCCAACGTCCTGACTTTC
CDR3aa: CASSEGGGGSSGANVLTF

abundance: .
v_gene: TRBV5-1
d_gene: .
j_gene: TRBJ2-4
CDR3nt: TGCGCCAGCAGCTTGGCCTCAGGCACAACTTACGCCAAAAACATTCAGTACTTC
CDR3aa: CASSLASGTTYAKNIQYF

abundance: .
v_gene: TRBV3-1/TRBV3-2
d_gene: .
j_gene: TRBJ1-1
CDR3nt: TGTGCCAGCAGCCAACAACTCAACACTGAAGCTTTCTTT
CDR3aa: CASSQQLNTEAFF

abundance: .
v_gene: TRBV27
d_gene: .
j_gene: TRBJ2-7
CDR3nt: TGTGCCAGCAGTTTATCTCGGGGGTCCTACGAGCAGTACTTC
CDR3aa: CASSLSRGSYEQYF

abundance: .
v_gene: TRBV27
d_gene: .
j_gene: TRBJ2-7
CDR3nt: TGTGCCAGCAGCAATATTGGGGGGGAGCAGTACTTC
CDR3aa: CASSNIGGEQYF

abundance: .
v_gene: TRBV6-5
d_gene: .
j_gene: TRBJ1-5
CDR3nt: TGTGCCAGCAGCGCCGGACAGAATAGCAATCAGCCCCAGCATTTT
CDR3aa: CASSAGQNSNQPQHF

abundance: .
v_gene: TRBV7-2
d_gene: .
j_gene: TRBJ2-5
CDR3nt: TGTGCCAGCAGCTACAAAGCGGACTTCCAAGAGACCCAGTACTTC
CDR3aa: CASSYKADFQETQYF

abundance: .
v_gene: TRBV2
d_gene: .
j_gene: TRBJ1-2
CDR3nt: TGTGCCAGCAGTGCCCTGGGGCTAGGTTTCGGCTACACCTTC
CDR3aa: CASSALGLGFGYTF

abundance: few
v_gene: TRBV7-2
d_gene: .
j_gene: TRBJ1-1
CDR3nt: TGTGCCAGCAGCTTAAGGGGATTAGAAGCTTTCTTT
CDR3aa: CASSLRGLEAFF

abundance: .
v_gene: TRBV7-9
d_gene: .
j_gene: TRBJ2-5
CDR3nt: TGTGCCAGCAGCTTAGTGGCAGGGTCAGAGACCCAGTACTTC
CDR3aa: CASSLVAGSETQYF

abundance: .
v_gene: TRBV27
d_gene: .
j_gene: TRBJ1-2
CDR3nt: TGTGCCAGCAGGCCCCTAGGCACCGGCTATGGCTACACCTTC
CDR3aa: CASRPLGTGYGYTF

abundance: .
v_gene: TRBV18
d_gene: TRBD1
j_gene: TRBJ1-5
CDR3nt: TGTGCCAGCTCAGGACAGGGGAGTGATCAGCCCCAGCATTTT
CDR3aa: CASSGQGSDQPQHF

abundance: .
v_gene: TRBV6-2/TRBV6-3
d_gene: TRBD2
j_gene: TRBJ2-1
CDR3nt: TGTGCCAGCAGTGACGGACTAGCCTCCTACAATGAGCAGTTCTTC
CDR3aa: CASSDGLASYNEQFF

abundance: few
v_gene: TRBV6-2/TRBV6-3
d_gene: .
j_gene: TRBJ1-1
CDR3nt: TGTGCCAGCAGTTCACCGATTCGGGGGACTGAAGCTTTCTTT
CDR3aa: CASSSPIRGTEAFF

abundance: .
v_gene: TRBV29-1
d_gene: .
j_gene: TRBJ1-3
CDR3nt: TGCAGCGTTGCCCCAGGGACTGGAAACACCATATATTTT
CDR3aa: CSVAPGTGNTIYF

abundance: .
v_gene: TRBV5-4
d_gene: TRBD1
j_gene: TRBJ2-2
CDR3nt: TGTGCCAGCAGTCGGGGGACAGGGAAGACCGGGGAGCTGTTTTTT
CDR3aa: CASSRGTGKTGELFF

abundance: .
v_gene: TRBV5-1
d_gene: .
j_gene: TRBJ2-6
CDR3nt: TGCGCCAGCAGGGACCTCAGGGGTACTGGGGCCAACGTCCTGACTTTC
CDR3aa: CASRDLRGTGANVLTF